This TCR beta chain was captured by sequencing in a study of post-analysis software for immune sequencing data. A remark on this clonotype: What it binds is unknown.

Study-level findings and limits: In multiple sclerosis, normalized Chao1 diversity was significantly below that of controls. TRBV5-6, TRBV5-1 and TRBV20-1 belonged to a set of about five TRBV segments that were more frequent in patients than controls.

Presence of unique molecular identifiers characterized the TCR beta cDNA libraries. Via MiXCR, TCRdb re-called the PCR reads, giving one row per CDR3 protein. This sample has about 800,000 distinct CDR3 sequences, with approximately 30% found just once. Trimming cost V 0 bases and J 3 bases; bases outside gene matches: 7. Germline V lookup: CDR1 DFQATT, CDR2 SNEGSKA (reference sequence). This CDR3 region has 17 residues. The chain recombines TRBV20-1 with TRBJ2-3; TRBD2 matches at 12 bases. This sequence originates from a girl between 10 and 17 years old with multiple sclerosis. Material for sequencing was blood. The CDR3 DNA reads as TGCAGTGCTAGAGATCGGGCTAGCGGGAGGGTAACAGATACGCAGTATTTT. This gives the protein CSARDRASGRVTDTQYF.